This entry lists 29 T cell receptor beta chains sequenced from one sample in a study of T-cell reconstitution after alpha-beta-depleted transplantation in children. Unique molecular identifiers featured in how the TCRbeta library was prepared. From the PCR reads, TCRdb called clonotypes with MiXCR, one entry per CDR3 protein. The sample yields about 980,000 distinct CDR3 sequences, 25% to 30% seen once. The material was PBMCs, mostly from graft donor cells, obtained 360 days after TCRalphabeta/CD19-depleted stem cell transplant. The receptors were gathered from a boy under two years old who had a stem cell transplant for SCID, so the T cells may come from the graft donor.

This clonotype was counted a few times. This chain links TRBV2 with TRBJ2-3; no definite D call. CDR3 length: 17 amino acids. V shed 3 bases and J shed 0 bases, with 16 bases lying between them. Germline V gene lookup returns CDR1 SNHLY and CDR2 FYNNEI. The DNA for the CDR3 is TGTGCCAGCAGTGACCCGTTGCTATCCGGAAGCACAGATACGCAGTATTTT. It encodes CASSDPLLSGSTDTQYF. Full variable domain (missing parts from reference TRBV2 and TRBJ2-3): EPEVTQTPSHQVTQMGQEVILRCVPISNHLYFYWYRQILGQKVEFLVSFYNNEISEKSEIFDDQFSVERPDGSNFTLKIRSTKLEDSAMYFCASSDPLLSGSTDTQYFGPGTRLTVL.

V usage is TRBV20-1 and J usage is TRBJ2-5; 8 bases line up with TRBD1. The CDR3 covers 15 residues. CDR1 and CDR2 (germline): DFQATT, SNEGSKA (reference sequence). The V and J ends lost 1 base and 1 base, in that order; junction bases with no gene match: 5. The CDR3 sequence: CSARADRVIQETQYF. CDR3 bases: TGCAGTGCTAGAGCGGACAGGGTCATCCAAGAGACCCAGTACTTC.

The CDR3 loop reads CASSLTYNRAKSHSGANVLTF. The DNA of the CDR3 is TGTGCCAGCAGCTTGACATATAACAGGGCCAAATCCCACTCTGGGGCCAACGTCCTGACTTTC. The genes are TRBV12-3 or TRBV12-4 and TRBJ2-6, with a possible D match to TRBD1 (6 bases). V was pared by 6 bases and J by 0 bases, with 27 bases between. This CDR3 is 21 amino acids long.

CDR3 nucleotides: TGTGCCAGCAGCGTAGAAGGAACAGGGGGTTTCTACGAGCAGTACTTC. Protein product: CASSVEGTGGFYEQYF. The chain uses TRBV9 and TRBJ2-7; 8 bases are shared with TRBD1. Germline V gene data show CDR1 as SGDLS and CDR2 as YYNGEE. Unmatched junction bases numbered 8, after V lost 0 bases and J lost 3 bases. The CDR3 spans 16 residues.

This CDR3 is CASSELDRAENIQYF. The CDR3 region has the DNA TGTGCCAGCAGTGAACTGGACAGGGCAGAAAACATTCAGTACTTC. This chain connects TRBV2 to TRBJ2-4; 8 nucleotides match TRBD1. The CDR3 loop spans 15 amino acids. V shed 2 bases and J 5 bases; nucleotides not matched to a gene: 5. The germline gives CDR1 SNHLY, CDR2 FYNNEI.

This clonotype showed up just a few times. V gene TRBV7-2 combines with J gene TRBJ2-1; D is possibly TRBD2 (6 bases). This CDR3 has 17 amino acids. V lost 2 bases and J 3 bases, leaving 17 bases between the germline ends. Germline V gene lookup returns CDR1 SGHTA and CDR2 FQGNSA. The CDR3 reads CASSLRAGGANYNEQFF. As DNA, the CDR3 is TGTGCCAGCAGCTTACGTGCGGGCGGGGCAAACTACAATGAGCAGTTCTTC.

This clonotype was detected many times. The chain uses TRBV6-5 and TRBJ1-4, with 10 bases that match TRBD1. V gave up 6 bases and J gave up 6 bases; unmatched junction bases: 4. Germline V lookup: CDR1 MNHEY, CDR2 SVGAGI. This CDR3 region has 14 residues. The CDR3 reads CASSRDRGDEKLFF. The CDR3 DNA follows: TGTGCCAGCAGCCGGGACAGGGGAGATGAAAAACTGTTTTTT.

This chain connects TRBV20-1 to TRBJ2-7, with D possibly matching TRBD2 (6 bases). This CDR3 is 15 amino acids long. The germline CDR1 and CDR2 sequences are DFQATT and SNEGSKA (reference sequence). V gave up 2 bases and J gave up 5 bases, with 19 bases separating them. The CDR3 region has the DNA TGCAGTGCTAGATCCCCCTTGGGGGGTCCCCACGAGCAGTACTTC. Its protein product is CSARSPLGGPHEQYF.

Remarks on this clonotype: The final CDR3 position lacks the conserved phenylalanine or tryptophan, pointing to a likely read error. The V call is TRBV12-3 or TRBV12-4, the J call TRBJ1-1; perhaps TRBD1 as D (6 bases). Deletions cut 5 bases from V and 4 bases from J, with 11 bases between. CDR3 length equals 13 residues. CDR3 nucleotides: TGTGCCAGCAGTGACACAGGGAGCACTGAAGCTTTCTGT. Protein: CASSDTGSTEAFC.

This clonotype was recorded at least ten times. The V gene is TRBV9, the J gene TRBJ1-1; a weak D match, TRBD1 (6 bases). Germline lookup yields CDR1 SGDLS and CDR2 YYNGEE. The CDR3 covers 13 residues. Trimming pared 5 bases from V and 0 bases from J, leaving 8 bases between. The CDR3, as DNA: TGTGCCAGCAGTGCAGGGGTGAACACTGAAGCTTTCTTT. Residues: CASSAGVNTEAFF.

V and J are TRBV18 and TRBJ2-1; perhaps TRBD2 as D (6 bases). Trimming took 6 bases from V and 8 from J, leaving 26 bases between them. The CDR3 has 17 residues. Germline lookup yields CDR1 KGHSH and CDR2 LQKENI. Here the CDR3 reads CASSSNRGTTAMDEQFF. CDR3 sequence (DNA): TGTGCCAGCTCTTCTAACCGGGGGACCACAGCTATGGATGAGCAGTTCTTC.

The chain uses TRBV18 and TRBJ1-1; D may be TRBD1 (6 bases). V lost 3 bases to trimming and J lost 1 base, with 12 bases between them. The CDR3 is 15 residues long. Germline loops: CDR1 KGHSH, CDR2 LQKENI. The CDR3 sequence is CASSPPRTANTEAFF. The DNA of the CDR3 is TGTGCCAGCTCACCGCCCCGGACAGCGAACACTGAAGCTTTCTTT.

This clonotype was seen a few times. The CDR3 reads CASSTGDYGYTF. DNA of the CDR3: TGTGCCAGCAGCACAGGGGACTATGGCTACACCTTC. The gene calls are TRBV28 and TRBJ1-2, with 7 bases aligning to TRBD1. The CDR3 consists of 12 residues. CDR1 and CDR2 (germline): MDHEN, SYDVKM. Unmatched junction bases numbered 1, after V lost 6 bases and J lost 3 bases.

The rearrangement uses TRBV20-1 and TRBJ2-2; 9 positions match TRBD1. The CDR3 sequence is 15 residues long. The germline V gene encodes CDR1 DFQATT and CDR2 SNEGSKA (reference sequence). V shed 5 bases, J shed 3 bases, and the junction held 7 bases outside the gene matches. CDR3: CSAPRTGVYTGELFF. The CDR3 nucleotides read TGCAGTGCTCCCCGGACAGGGGTTTACACCGGGGAGCTGTTTTTT.

The V and J genes are TRBV5-1 and TRBJ2-5, with D tentatively TRBD2 (5 bases). Trimming shortened V by 1 base and J by 2 bases, and 12 bases separated the two germline ends. The CDR3 consists of 15 residues. The V gene's germline CDR1 is SGHRS and CDR2 YFSETQ. In DNA form, the CDR3 reads TGCGCCAGCAGCTTGACGGGGAGAAAACAAGAGACCCAGTACTTC. It yields the protein CASSLTGRKQETQYF.

This clonotype was counted many times. This chain joins TRBV27 and TRBJ1-2, with a possible D match to TRBD1 (5 bases). Germline V gene lookup returns CDR1 MNHEY and CDR2 SMNVEV (reference sequence). Trimming pared 6 bases from V and 1 base from J, leaving 21 bases between. The CDR3 length is 17 residues. CDR3 DNA: TGTGCCAGCAGGAGGGCAGGGAAGGGCTCTATTAACTATGGCTACACCTTC. Translated: CASRRAGKGSINYGYTF.

The chain employs TRBV12-3 or TRBV12-4 and TRBJ1-2; TRBD1 agrees at 7 bases. The CDR3 has 15 residues. V shed 3 bases, J shed 1 base, and the junction held 5 bases outside the gene matches. The CDR3 is CASSLTGQVNYGYTF. CDR3 nucleotide sequence: TGTGCCAGCAGTTTGACAGGACAGGTTAACTATGGCTACACCTTC.

The chain employs TRBV7-6 and TRBJ2-7; no firm D call. Germline CDR1 reads SGHVS; CDR2 reads FNYEAQ. V lost 2 bases and J lost 1, with 12 bases in between. The CDR3 has 15 amino acids. The CDR3 loop reads CASSLHRQLSYEQYF. Written as DNA, the CDR3 is TGTGCCAGCAGCTTACACCGTCAGCTTTCCTACGAGCAGTACTTC.

This clonotype was seen only a few times. In nucleotides, the CDR3 is TGTGCCAGCTCACCCCTTTCCTACAATGAGCAGTTCTTC. Amino acid sequence: CASSPLSYNEQFF. V usage is TRBV18 and J usage is TRBJ2-1; D unclear. V shed 3 bases and J shed 1 base, with 4 bases lying between them. CDR1 and CDR2 (germline): KGHSH, LQKENI. The CDR3 totals 13 residues.

At least ten counts were recorded for this clonotype. The rearrangement joins TRBV29-1 to TRBJ2-7; 9 nucleotides align to TRBD1. The junction had 8 bases not matched to a gene; V was cut back by 3 bases and J by 2 bases. This CDR3 region has 15 residues. Germline V gene sequence: CDR1 SQVTM, CDR2 ANQGSEA. CDR3 sequence reads: CSVELRGTGPYEQYF. The CDR3 DNA reads TGCAGCGTTGAGCTCCGGGGGACAGGGCCCTACGAGCAGTACTTC.

This clonotype appeared a few times. J is TRBJ1-1 and V is TRBV2, with no clear D. CDR1 and CDR2 from the germline V gene are SNHLY and FYNNEI. V lost 1 base and J lost 2, with 11 bases in between. The CDR3 is 15 residues long. Here the CDR3 DNA reads TGTGCCAGCAGTGAAGAATATGGTAAAAACACTGAAGCTTTCTTT. Residues: CASSEEYGKNTEAFF.

The CDR3 loop is CASSLPTGAEAFF. The CDR3 DNA reads as TGCGCCAGCAGCTTGCCCACAGGGGCTGAAGCTTTCTTT. V is TRBV5-1 and J is TRBJ1-1; the match to TRBD1 covers 7 bases. The CDR3 sequence is 13 residues long. J lost 6 bases, V lost 1 base, and 3 bases had no gene match. Looked up from germline, CDR1 is SGHRS and CDR2 is YFSETQ.

This rearrangement joins TRBV12-3 or TRBV12-4 to TRBJ2-1; possible D gene TRBD2, 5 bases. The CDR3 runs to 16 residues. Deletions cut 3 bases from V and 0 bases from J, with 12 bases between. DNA for the CDR3: TGTGCCAGCAGTTTGAGCCTAGGGAGCTCCTACAATGAGCAGTTCTTC. It specifies CASSLSLGSSYNEQFF.

The chain uses TRBV6-1 and TRBJ2-3; D assignment may be TRBD1 or TRBD2 (5 bases each). Between the trimmed V and J ends, which lost 6 bases and 4 bases, there was a span of 14 bases. This CDR3 region has 14 residues. Germline CDR1 and CDR2: MNHNS and SASEGT. The CDR3 nucleotides are TGTGCCAGCAGGCGTGATCCGGGGCCAGATACGCAGTATTTT. Protein: CASRRDPGPDTQYF.

J is TRBJ2-4 and V is TRBV12-3 or TRBV12-4; tentative D call: TRBD2 (7 bases). The length of the CDR3 is 15 residues. The germline V and J ends were trimmed by 8 bases and 0 bases, with 14 bases remaining between them. The CDR3 nucleotides are TGTGCCAGCCTTAGGGGGGGGCTAGCCAAAAACATTCAGTACTTC. Amino acids: CASLRGGLAKNIQYF.

V usage is TRBV29-1 and J usage is TRBJ1-2, with TRBD1 matching over 7 bases. Germline V CDR1 and CDR2: SQVTM, ANQGSEA. CDR3 length: 14 residues. Germline trimming cut 4 bases from V and 0 bases from J; bases unmatched to any gene: 5. The CDR3 sequence is CSVAPDRPNYGYTF. As DNA, the CDR3 is TGCAGCGTTGCCCCGGACAGGCCTAACTATGGCTACACCTTC.

The chain uses TRBV4-2 and TRBJ2-5; a possible D gene is TRBD2 (5 bases). The germline gives CDR1 LGHNA, CDR2 YNFKEQ. The CDR3 has 15 amino acids. Trimming took 1 base from V and 1 from J, leaving 10 bases between them. The CDR3 spells CASSQGGLAQETQYF. The CDR3 DNA reads TGTGCCAGCAGCCAAGGCGGGCTAGCCCAAGAGACCCAGTACTTC.

J is TRBJ1-4 and V is TRBV18; D call uncertain. The CDR3 consists of 16 residues. Germline-derived CDR1 and CDR2 are KGHSH and LQKENI. Trimming took off 4 bases at V and 0 bases at J, with 12 bases between the two ends. Written as DNA, the CDR3 is TGTGCCAGCTCACTTTTCTCCGGGGCAACTAATGAAAAACTGTTTTTT. Translated: CASSLFSGATNEKLFF.

The V call is TRBV18, the J call TRBJ1-5; unclear D gene. V was pared by 2 bases and J by 7 bases, with 12 bases between. From germline, CDR1 is KGHSH and CDR2 LQKENI. The CDR3 spans 14 residues. CDR3 protein: CASSPMGGNQPQHF. Written as DNA, the CDR3 is TGTGCCAGCTCACCAATGGGAGGGAACCAGCCCCAGCATTTT.